Presented here are 5 T cell receptor beta chains from one specimen sequenced in a study of memory CD4+ T cells and cytomegalovirus serostatus. The sort gate was single viable CD3+CD4+CD8-CD45RO+ cells for memory CD4+ T cells. TCRdb's copy holds only in-frame clones and misses some; the assay was immunoSEQ multiplex PCR. The table includes 48,000 or so clones, just under 80% detected once. Source material: memory CD4+ T cells from blood. The receptors stem from an adult in good health and CMV-seronegative.

The V gene is TRBV30, the J gene TRBJ2-5; D uncertain. Germline V lookup: CDR1 GTSNPN, CDR2 SVGIG (reference sequence). The germline V and J ends were trimmed by 0 bases and 2 bases, with 10 bases remaining between them. The length of the CDR3 is 14 residues. The CDR3 loop is CAWSVLGIQETQYF. For the CDR3, the DNA is TGTGCCTGGAGTGTATTGGGAATTCAAGAGACCCAGTACTTC.

J is TRBJ2-6 and V is TRBV18; unclear D gene. The CDR3 is 14 residues long. In germline, CDR1 is KGHSH, CDR2 LQKENI. V lost 4 bases, J lost 1 base, and 5 bases lay in between. The CDR3 coding sequence is TGTGCCAGCTCACAGGGATCTGGGGCCAACGTCCTGACTTTC. Its translation is CASSQGSGANVLTF.

This rearrangement joins TRBV18 to TRBJ2-7; 8 nucleotides agree with TRBD1. The junction had 9 bases not matched to a gene; V was cut back by 6 bases and J by 5 bases. Germline CDR1 and CDR2: KGHSH and LQKENI. The CDR3 extends over 14 amino acids. This CDR3 is CASSATGAVDEQYF. The CDR3 region has the DNA TGTGCCAGCTCCGCGACAGGGGCGGTGGACGAGCAGTACTTC.

The chain links TRBV5-6 to TRBJ1-5; 7 positions agree with TRBD1. The CDR3 has 16 residues. Trimming at V came to 0 bases and at J to 5 bases, leaving 8 bases not matched to a gene. Germline CDR1 and CDR2: SGHDT and YYEEEE. This CDR3 reads CASSLAGGQSHQPQHF. CDR3 nucleotides: TGTGCCAGCAGCTTGGCCGGGGGACAGTCTCATCAGCCCCAGCATTTT.

The CDR3 region is CASSDSGRMAFRNQPQHF. As DNA, the CDR3 is TGTGCCAGCAGTGATTCTGGGAGGATGGCATTTCGCAATCAGCCCCAGCATTTT. The gene calls are TRBV6-1 and TRBJ1-5; D is uncertain. V dropped 3 bases and J dropped 2 bases, with 20 bases sitting between them. The CDR3 is made up of 18 amino acids. In germline, CDR1 is MNHNS, CDR2 SASEGT.